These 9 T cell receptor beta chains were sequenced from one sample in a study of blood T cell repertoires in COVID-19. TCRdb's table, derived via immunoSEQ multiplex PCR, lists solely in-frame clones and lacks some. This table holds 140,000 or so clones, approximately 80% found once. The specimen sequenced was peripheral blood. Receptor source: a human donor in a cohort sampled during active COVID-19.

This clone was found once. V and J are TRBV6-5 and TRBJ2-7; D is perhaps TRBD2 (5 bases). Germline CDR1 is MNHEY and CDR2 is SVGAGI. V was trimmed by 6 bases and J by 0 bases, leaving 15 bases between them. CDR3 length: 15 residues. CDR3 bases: TGTGCCAGCAGGAAGGAGGCGGCGGGCTCCTACGAGCAGTACTTC. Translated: CASRKEAAGSYEQYF.

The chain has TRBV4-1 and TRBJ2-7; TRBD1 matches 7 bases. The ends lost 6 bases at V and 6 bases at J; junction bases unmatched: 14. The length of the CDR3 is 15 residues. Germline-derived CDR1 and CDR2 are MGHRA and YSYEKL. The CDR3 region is CASSLRSGQFVEQYF. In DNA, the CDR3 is TGCGCCAGCAGTCTAAGATCGGGACAGTTCGTCGAGCAGTACTTC.

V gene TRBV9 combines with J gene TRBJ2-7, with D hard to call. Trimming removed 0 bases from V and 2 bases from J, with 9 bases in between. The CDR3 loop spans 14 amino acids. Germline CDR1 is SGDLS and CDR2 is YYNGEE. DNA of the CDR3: TGTGCCAGCAGCGTAGGCAGTTCTCCCTACGAGCAGTACTTC. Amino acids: CASSVGSSPYEQYF.

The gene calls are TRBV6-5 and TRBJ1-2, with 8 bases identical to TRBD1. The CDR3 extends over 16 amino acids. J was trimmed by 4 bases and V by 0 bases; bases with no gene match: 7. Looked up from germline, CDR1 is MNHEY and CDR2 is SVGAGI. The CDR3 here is CASSYSVSGGSYGYTF. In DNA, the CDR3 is TGTGCCAGCAGTTACTCGGTATCAGGGGGCTCCTATGGCTACACCTTC.

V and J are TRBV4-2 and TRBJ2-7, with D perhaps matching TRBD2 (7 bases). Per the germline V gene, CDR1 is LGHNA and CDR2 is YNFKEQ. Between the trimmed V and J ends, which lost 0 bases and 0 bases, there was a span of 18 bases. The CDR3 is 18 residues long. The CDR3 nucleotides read TGTGCCAGCAGCCAAGAAGGGGGGGTTAGAACTTACTCCTACGAGCAGTACTTC. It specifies CASSQEGGVRTYSYEQYF.

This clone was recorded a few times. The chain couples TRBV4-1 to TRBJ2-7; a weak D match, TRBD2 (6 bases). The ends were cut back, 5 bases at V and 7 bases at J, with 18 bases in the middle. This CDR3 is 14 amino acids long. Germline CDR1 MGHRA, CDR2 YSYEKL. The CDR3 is CASSYGLRSGEQYF. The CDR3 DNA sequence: TGCGCCAGCAGCTATGGACTACGCAGTGGAGAGCAGTACTTC.

CDR3 in DNA: TGTGCCAGCAGCCCAACGACAGGGGAGTACTCCTACGAGCAGTACTTC. Amino acids: CASSPTTGEYSYEQYF. The chain uses TRBV7-9 and TRBJ2-7; 8 bases agree with TRBD1. J lost 0 bases, V lost 5 bases, and 9 bases had no gene match. Germline V CDR1 and CDR2: SEHNR, FQNEAQ (reference sequence). CDR3 size: 16 residues.

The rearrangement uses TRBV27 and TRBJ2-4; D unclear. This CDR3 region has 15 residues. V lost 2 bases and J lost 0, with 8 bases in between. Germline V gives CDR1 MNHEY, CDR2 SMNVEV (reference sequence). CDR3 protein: CASSLTSLAKNIQYF. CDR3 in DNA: TGTGCCAGCAGTTTAACCAGTCTAGCCAAAAACATTCAGTACTTC.

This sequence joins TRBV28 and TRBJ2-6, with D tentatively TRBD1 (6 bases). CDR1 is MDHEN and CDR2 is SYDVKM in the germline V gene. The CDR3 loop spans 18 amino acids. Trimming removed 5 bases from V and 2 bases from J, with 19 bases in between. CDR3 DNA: TGTGCCAGCAGTCAATTACCCGCGCAGGGGCCTGGGGCCAACGTCCTGACTTTC. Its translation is CASSQLPAQGPGANVLTF.